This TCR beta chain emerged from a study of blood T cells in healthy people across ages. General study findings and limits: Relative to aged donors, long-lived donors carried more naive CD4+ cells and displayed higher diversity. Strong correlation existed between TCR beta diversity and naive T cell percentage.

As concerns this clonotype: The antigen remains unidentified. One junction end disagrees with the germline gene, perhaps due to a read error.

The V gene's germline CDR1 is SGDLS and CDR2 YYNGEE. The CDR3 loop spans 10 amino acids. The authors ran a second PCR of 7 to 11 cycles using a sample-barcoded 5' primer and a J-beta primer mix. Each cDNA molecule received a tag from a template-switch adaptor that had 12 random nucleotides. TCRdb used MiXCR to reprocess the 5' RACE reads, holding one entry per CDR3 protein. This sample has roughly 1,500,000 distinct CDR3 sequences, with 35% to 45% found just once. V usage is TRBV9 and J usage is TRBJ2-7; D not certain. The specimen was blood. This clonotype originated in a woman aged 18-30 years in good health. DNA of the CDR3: TGTGCCAGCAGTGCGTACGGGCAGTACTTC. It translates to CASSAYGQYF.